This entry lists 24 T cell receptor beta chains sequenced from one sample in a study of cytomegalovirus exposure and HLA in healthy donors. Vbeta (60) and Jbeta (13) primers were used in the PCR. TCRdb's table, derived via immunoSEQ multiplex PCR, lists solely in-frame clones and lacks some. This table has 100,000 to 150,000 clones, about 78% appearing once. Sequencing was carried out using PBMCs. All receptors come from a human donor in good health.

The V and J genes are TRBV6-5 and TRBJ1-1, with unresolved D. Germline CDR1 reads MNHEY; CDR2 reads SVGAGI. V was shortened by 7 bases and J by 4 bases, with 16 bases between the two germline ends. The CDR3 contains 14 residues. As DNA, the CDR3 is TGTGCCAGCACATACGAAACAATAAGCACTGAAGCTTTCTTT. It codes for CASTYETISTEAFF.

Notes on this clone: One junction end does not reproduce the germline sequence, and a read error may be involved. The rearrangement uses TRBV6-6 and TRBJ1-1; TRBD1 might be the D (5 bases). Germline V gives CDR1 MNHNY, CDR2 SVGAGI (reference sequence). CDR3 length equals 12 residues. The CDR3 is CASRHQGAETFF. CDR3 coding DNA: TGTGCCAGCAGACATCAGGGCGCTGAAACTTTCTTT.

This chain uses TRBV6-1 with TRBJ1-5; 8 bases fit TRBD1. The CDR3 runs 16 residues. Germline-derived CDR1 and CDR2 are MNHNS and SASEGT. Trimming at V came to 0 bases and at J to 4 bases, leaving 5 bases not matched to a gene. The CDR3, as DNA: TGTGCCAGCAGTGAAGCTCAGGGACAGGCGAATCAGCCCCAGCATTTT. It is translated as CASSEAQGQANQPQHF.

The chain employs TRBV29-1 and TRBJ1-1; no firm D call. This CDR3 has 11 residues. CDR1 SQVTM and CDR2 ANQGSEA come from the germline V gene. Trimming removed 4 bases from V and 4 bases from J, with 7 bases in between. This CDR3 reads CSVGPSTEAFF. The CDR3 DNA sequence: TGCAGCGTTGGCCCCAGCACTGAAGCTTTCTTT.

The chain couples TRBV9 to TRBJ2-7; D is unresolved. CDR1 is SGDLS, CDR2 YYNGEE, per germline. The CDR3 runs to 13 residues. The V and J ends lost 4 bases and 3 bases respectively, with 11 bases between them. CDR3 nucleotide sequence: TGTGCCAGCAGCCCCCCCGCCGGCTACGAGCAGTACTTC. It translates to CASSPPAGYEQYF.

The chain combines TRBV6-6 with TRBJ1-2; D unresolved. CDR3 length equals 16 residues. Germline lookup yields CDR1 MNHNY and CDR2 SVGAGI (reference sequence). V shed 2 bases and J shed 1 base, with 14 bases lying between them. This CDR3 reads CASSYDFQPSNYGYTF. The CDR3 bases are TGTGCCAGCAGTTACGATTTCCAACCGAGTAACTATGGCTACACCTTC.

The V gene is TRBV9, the J gene TRBJ1-1; D may be TRBD1 (5 bases). V was trimmed by 3 bases and J by 8 bases, leaving 17 bases between them. Per the germline V gene, CDR1 is SGDLS and CDR2 is YYNGEE. The CDR3 extends over 14 amino acids. Here the CDR3 DNA reads TGTGCCAGCAGCGCCTCCGGGAGGGGTGGAGAAGCTTTCTTT. This codes for CASSASGRGGEAFF.

V usage is TRBV2 and J usage is TRBJ2-5; 10 bases are a match to TRBD2. Looked up from germline, CDR1 is SNHLY and CDR2 is FYNNEI. After removal of 5 bases from V and 4 bases from J, the junction contained 10 bases not matched to a gene. There are 16 residues in the CDR3. The chain's CDR3 is CASSPGSGGARETQYF. The DNA for the CDR3 is TGTGCCAGCAGTCCCGGGAGCGGGGGGGCCAGAGAGACCCAGTACTTC.

The J gene is TRBJ2-1, the V gene TRBV25-1; 9 bases are a match to TRBD2. Losses at the gene ends were 5 bases for V and 10 bases for J; bases not matched to a gene: 9. There are 14 residues in the CDR3. Germline V lookup: CDR1 MGHDK, CDR2 SYGVNS. In nucleotides, the CDR3 is TGTGCCAGCAGTCCCGGACTAGCGAGATCGGAGCAGTTCTTC. Its protein is CASSPGLARSEQFF.

The genes are TRBV29-1 and TRBJ1-1; D unclear. Trimming took 3 bases from V and 4 from J, leaving 15 bases between them. Germline lookup yields CDR1 SQVTM and CDR2 ANQGSEA. This CDR3 is built from 14 residues. The CDR3 reads CSVDEAGPSTEAFF. The DNA for the CDR3 is TGCAGCGTTGATGAAGCGGGCCCGTCCACTGAAGCTTTCTTT.

The chain uses TRBV7-2 and TRBJ2-5; 7 bases are shared with TRBD1. The length of the CDR3 is 13 residues. With V trimmed by 7 bases and J by 2 bases, 4 bases remained unmatched. In germline, CDR1 is SGHTA, CDR2 FQGNSA. CDR3 nucleotides: TGTGCCAGCAAAAAGACAGGGCAAGAGACCCAGTACTTC. It codes for CASKKTGQETQYF.

In nucleotides, the CDR3 is TGTGCCAGTACTGCGGGAGTGAGGACCGGGGAGCTGTTTTTT. This codes for CASTAGVRTGELFF. V usage is TRBV19 and J usage is TRBJ2-2, with TRBD2 matching 7 bases. CDR1 is LNHDA and CDR2 is SQIVND in the germline V gene (reference sequence). V shed 7 bases, J shed 5 bases, and the junction held 7 bases outside the gene matches. The CDR3 spans 14 residues.

The rearrangement joins TRBV7-2 to TRBJ2-3; 10 nucleotides align to TRBD1. V lost 5 bases to trimming and J lost 1 base; unmatched junction nucleotides: 3. The CDR3 loop spans 15 amino acids. CDR1 SGHTA and CDR2 FQGNSA come from the germline V gene. CDR3 sequence reads: CASSRGQGGTDTQYF. The CDR3 DNA sequence: TGTGCCAGCAGCCGAGGACAGGGGGGCACAGATACGCAGTATTTT.

The rearrangement links TRBV6-6 to TRBJ1-2; 8 bases are a match to TRBD1. There are 16 residues in the CDR3. Germline V gene sequence: CDR1 MNHNY, CDR2 SVGAGI (reference sequence). V lost 2 bases, J lost 3 bases, and 8 bases stayed unmatched. The CDR3 DNA reads TGTGCCAGCAGTTACGGCGGACAGGGAACTGACTATGGCTACACCTTC. Its protein product is CASSYGGQGTDYGYTF.

This chain uses TRBV5-1 with TRBJ1-2; D may be TRBD1 (6 bases). Trimming removed 5 bases at V and 8 bases at J, with 19 bases between. This CDR3 is built from 14 residues. Germline V gene lookup returns CDR1 SGHRS and CDR2 YFSETQ. This chain's CDR3 is CASSLDGGREGYTF. CDR3 nucleotides: TGCGCCAGCAGTCTCGACGGGGGGCGCGAGGGCTACACCTTC.

This sequence joins TRBV29-1 and TRBJ1-2; D perhaps matches TRBD1 (6 bases). The germline V gene has CDR1 SQVTM and CDR2 ANQGSEA. The length of the CDR3 is 12 residues. The V end lost 3 bases, the J end lost 8 bases, and 13 bases lay between the germline ends. CDR3 bases: TGCAGCGTTGAGGGGGCGGCGAGGGGCTACACCTTC. The encoded protein is CSVEGAARGYTF.

This sequence joins TRBV19 and TRBJ2-7; TRBD2 is a possible D gene (6 bases). Trimming took off 5 bases at V and 2 bases at J, with 10 bases between the two ends. The germline gives CDR1 LNHDA, CDR2 SQIVND (reference sequence). This CDR3 region has 13 residues. This chain's CDR3 is CASSGGATYEQYF. CDR3 sequence (DNA): TGTGCCAGTAGTGGAGGGGCAACCTACGAGCAGTACTTC. Drawing the rest from reference TRBV19 and TRBJ2-7, the complete variable domain is DGGITQSPKYLFRKEGQNVTLSCEQNLNHDAMYWYRQDPGQGLRLIYYSQIVNDFQKGDIAEGYSVSREKKESFPLTVTSAQKNPTAFYLCASSGGATYEQYFGPGTRLTVT.

Regarding this clone: Mismatch with germline at one junction end may stem from a read error. The V and J genes are TRBV7-7 and TRBJ2-5; 16 bases map to TRBD2. The CDR3 runs 18 residues. In germline, CDR1 is SSHAT, CDR2 FNYEAQ (reference sequence). The CDR3 DNA reads as TGTGCTAGCAGCAAAGTGGGACTAGCGGGGGGGCCTGGAGAGACCCAGTACTTC. It is translated as CASSKVGLAGGPGETQYF.

J is TRBJ1-1 and V is TRBV7-6, with a weak D call TRBD1 (6 bases). V shed 5 bases and J shed 4 bases, with 14 bases lying between them. Per germline, CDR1 SGHVS and CDR2 FNYEAQ. The CDR3 runs 14 residues. This chain's CDR3 is CASSPDTRGTEAFF. CDR3 coding DNA: TGTGCCAGCAGCCCAGACACCAGGGGCACTGAAGCTTTCTTT.

The genes are TRBV11-2 and TRBJ1-1, with 7 positions matching TRBD1. The CDR3 runs 14 residues. Looked up from germline, CDR1 is SGHAT and CDR2 is FQNNGV. The V gene end was trimmed by 7 bases and the J gene end by 1 base; junction bases not matched to a gene: 6. This CDR3 reads CASTLTGANTEAFF. The CDR3 coding sequence is TGTGCCAGCACGCTTACAGGGGCGAACACTGAAGCTTTCTTT.

On this clone itself: The junction departs from the called germline gene at one end, perhaps through a read error. CDR3 bases: TGTTCCAGCAGCCGAACGCCGCAAAGACAGGGTTTGGACGAGCAGTACTTC. It yields the protein CSSSRTPQRQGLDEQYF. The genes are TRBV7-9 and TRBJ2-7, with TRBD1 matching 7 bases. This CDR3 is 17 amino acids long. Germline V gene sequence: CDR1 SEHNR, CDR2 FQNEAQ (reference sequence). The entire variable domain, with the rest obtained from reference TRBV7-9 and TRBJ2-7, is as follows: DTGVSQNPRHKITKRGQNVTFRCDPISEHNRLYWYRQTLGQGPEFLTYFQNEAQLEKSRLLSDRFSAERPKGSFSTLEIQRTEQGDSAMYLCSSSRTPQRQGLDEQYFGPGTRLTVT.

The V gene is TRBV5-1, the J gene TRBJ2-7; tentative D call: TRBD2 (5 bases). CDR1 and CDR2 (germline): SGHRS, YFSETQ. This CDR3 has 15 amino acids. The ends were cut back, 3 bases at V and 4 bases at J, with 17 bases in the middle. For the CDR3, the DNA is TGCGCCAGCAGCTGGGCCTTTGGCCCGGGATACGAGCAGTACTTC. Translated, it gives CASSWAFGPGYEQYF.

The V and J genes are TRBV10-3 and TRBJ2-5, with 9 bases matching TRBD2. Germline-derived CDR1 and CDR2 are ENHRY and SYGVKD. V dropped 7 bases and J dropped 0; count of bases not matched to a gene: 9. This CDR3 comprises 16 residues. The CDR3 loop reads CAIKRAGTSYQETQYF. Here the CDR3 DNA reads TGTGCCATCAAGAGGGCCGGGACTAGCTACCAAGAGACCCAGTACTTC.

The rearrangement links TRBV11-2 to TRBJ1-2, with 7 bases matching TRBD1. V gave up 4 bases and J gave up 4 bases; unmatched junction bases: 12. There are 16 residues in the CDR3. Germline V gene lookup returns CDR1 SGHAT and CDR2 FQNNGV. CDR3 nucleotide sequence: TGTGCCAGCAGCTCCTCACAGGGGCGATTAGGCTATGGCTACACCTTC. This gives the protein CASSSSQGRLGYGYTF.